These T cell receptor beta chains were read from a single sample in a study of shared clonotypes between healthy human individuals. Sequencing was performed with immunoSEQ multiplex PCR; in TCRdb, only in-frame clones are kept and a portion is missing. The sample lists hundreds of thousands of clones; around 75% were seen once. The source material was PBMCs. The receptors stem from a woman aged 40 to 50 in good health. Some clones in this sample may be carry-over from other donors' samples. Each CDR3 is given with its conserved first and last residue. A D gene is named only where the DNA matches it firmly. The size field is filled for only some rows; it gives once, few, many or a size class.

TRBJ1-1	.	TRBV12-1	.	TGTGCCACCCGGGGAGAGAACACTGAAGCTTTCTTT	CATRGENTEAFF
TRBJ2-1	.	TRBV15	.	TGTGCCACCAGTGAGCGGCTCGCGGGCAATGAGCAGTTCTTC	CATSERLAGNEQFF
TRBJ1-1	TRBD1	TRBV18	.	TGTGCCAGCTCAAGGGACAGGTGGAACACTGAAGCTTTCTTT	CASSRDRWNTEAFF
TRBJ1-4	.	TRBV18	.	TGTGCCAGCTCACCAACTTTGGGTGGTAATGAAAAACTGTTTTTT	CASSPTLGGNEKLFF
TRBJ2-1	.	TRBV7-9	.	TGTGCCAGCAGCCCAAACTACTTTGCGGGACTCTACAATGAGCAGTTCTTC	CASSPNYFAGLYNEQFF
TRBJ1-1	.	TRBV7-3	medium-sized	TGTGCCAGCAGCATTCTCAGGGGCGGAGAAGCTTTCTTT	CASSILRGGEAFF
TRBJ2-7	.	TRBV7-2	.	TGTGCCAGCAGCTCCCGGGGGTCGGAAGAGCAGTACTTC	CASSSRGSEEQYF
TRBJ1-2	.	TRBV5-1	.	TGCGCCAGCAGCTTAACGGGGAGCTATGGCTACACCTTC	CASSLTGSYGYTF
TRBJ1-2	.	TRBV9	.	TGTGCCAGCAGCCGGGGCAGGGATGAAGGCTACACCTTC	CASSRGRDEGYTF
TRBJ1-2	.	TRBV27	.	TGTGCCAGCAGCCCAACGAGGGGACATGGCTACACCTTC	CASSPTRGHGYTF